This T cell receptor (beta chain) was identified during a study of T cells in Graves' hyperthyroidism and ophthalmopathy. This clonotype occurred many times. The V segment lost 5 bases and the J segment 0 bases; nucleotides outside the gene matches: 4. The germline V gene encodes CDR1 MDHEN and CDR2 SYDVKM. This CDR3 has 15 residues. Using RNA transcripts as the source, TCR beta CDR3 regions were amplified. HTBI primers were used for first-round RT-PCR of the TCR CDR3. TCRdb redid the calling of the multiplex PCR reads with MiXCR, one entry per CDR3 protein. The sample has some 510,000 distinct CDR3 sequences, 20% seen once.

The V call is TRBV28, the J call TRBJ2-7; TRBD2 matches 10 bases. This clonotype was obtained from a young man with Graves' hyperthyroidism. Sequencing input: blood. The chain's CDR3 is CASSAGLAHSYEQYF. DNA for the CDR3: TGTGCCAGCAGTGCGGGACTAGCGCACTCCTACGAGCAGTACTTC.